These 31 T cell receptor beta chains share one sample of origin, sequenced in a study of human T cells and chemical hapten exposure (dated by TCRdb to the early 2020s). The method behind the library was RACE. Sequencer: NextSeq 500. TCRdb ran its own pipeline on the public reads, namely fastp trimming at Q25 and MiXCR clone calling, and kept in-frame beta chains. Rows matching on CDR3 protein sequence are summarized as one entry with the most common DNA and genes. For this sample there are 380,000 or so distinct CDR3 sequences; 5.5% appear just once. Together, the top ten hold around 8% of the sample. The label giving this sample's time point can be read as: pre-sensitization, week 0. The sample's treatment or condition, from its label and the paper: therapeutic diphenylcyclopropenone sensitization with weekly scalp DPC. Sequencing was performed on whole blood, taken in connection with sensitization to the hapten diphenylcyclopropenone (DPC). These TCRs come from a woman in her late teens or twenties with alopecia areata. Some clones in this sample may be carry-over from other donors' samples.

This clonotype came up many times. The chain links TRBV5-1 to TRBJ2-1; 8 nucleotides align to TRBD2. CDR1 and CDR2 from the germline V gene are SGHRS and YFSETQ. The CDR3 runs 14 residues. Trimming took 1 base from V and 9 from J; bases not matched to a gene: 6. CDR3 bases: TGCGCCAGCAGCTTGATAGCGGGGCGGGGTGAGCAGTTCTTC. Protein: CASSLIAGRGEQFF. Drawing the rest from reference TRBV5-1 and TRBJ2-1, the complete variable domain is KAGVTQTPRYLIKTRGQQVTLSCSPISGHRSVSWYQQTPGQGLQFLFEYFSETQRNKGNFPGRFSGRQFSNSRSEMNVSTLELGDSALYLCASSLIAGRGEQFFGPGTRLTVL.

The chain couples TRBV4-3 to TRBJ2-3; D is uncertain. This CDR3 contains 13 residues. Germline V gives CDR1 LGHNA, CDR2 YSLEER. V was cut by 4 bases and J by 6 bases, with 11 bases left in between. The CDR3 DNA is TGCGCCAGCAGCCTCACAAACGGCGATACGCAGTATTTT. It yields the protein CASSLTNGDTQYF.

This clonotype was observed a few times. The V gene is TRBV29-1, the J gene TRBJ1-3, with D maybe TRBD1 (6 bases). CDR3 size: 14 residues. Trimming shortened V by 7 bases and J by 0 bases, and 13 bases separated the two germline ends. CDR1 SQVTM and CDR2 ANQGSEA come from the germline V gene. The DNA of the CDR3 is TGCAGCGCTCACACAGGGAGCTCTGGAAACACCATATATTTT. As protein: CSAHTGSSGNTIYF.

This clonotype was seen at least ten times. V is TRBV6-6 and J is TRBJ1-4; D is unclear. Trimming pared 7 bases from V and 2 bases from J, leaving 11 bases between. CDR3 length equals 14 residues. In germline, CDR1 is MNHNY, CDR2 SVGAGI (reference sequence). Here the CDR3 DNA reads TGTGCCAGCATCCATGGGTTGACTAATGAAAAACTGTTTTTT. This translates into CASIHGLTNEKLFF.

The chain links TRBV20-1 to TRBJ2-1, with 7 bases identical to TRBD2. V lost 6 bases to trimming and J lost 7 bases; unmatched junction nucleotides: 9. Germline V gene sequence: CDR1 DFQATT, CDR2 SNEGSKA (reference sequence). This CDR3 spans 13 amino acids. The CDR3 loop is CSAQSGEINEQFF. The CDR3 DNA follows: TGCAGTGCCCAAAGCGGGGAGATTAATGAGCAGTTCTTC.

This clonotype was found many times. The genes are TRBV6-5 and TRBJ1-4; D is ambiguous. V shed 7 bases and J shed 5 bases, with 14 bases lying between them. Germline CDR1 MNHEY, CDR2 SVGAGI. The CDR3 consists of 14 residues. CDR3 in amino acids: CASNRQGKNEKLFF. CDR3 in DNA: TGTGCCAGCAATCGTCAAGGGAAAAATGAAAAACTGTTTTTT.

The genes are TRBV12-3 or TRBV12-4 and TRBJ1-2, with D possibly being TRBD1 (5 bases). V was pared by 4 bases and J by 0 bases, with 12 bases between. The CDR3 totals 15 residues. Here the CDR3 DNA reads TGTGCCAGCAGTTCCAGGGATCCCTCTAACTATGGCTACACCTTC. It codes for CASSSRDPSNYGYTF.

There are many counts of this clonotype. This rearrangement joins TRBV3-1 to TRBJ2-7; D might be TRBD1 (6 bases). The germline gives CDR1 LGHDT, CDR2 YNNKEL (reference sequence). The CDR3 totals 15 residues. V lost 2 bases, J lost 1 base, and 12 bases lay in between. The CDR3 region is CASSQRDTGSYEQYF. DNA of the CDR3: TGTGCCAGCAGCCAACGGGACACCGGATCCTACGAGCAGTACTTC.

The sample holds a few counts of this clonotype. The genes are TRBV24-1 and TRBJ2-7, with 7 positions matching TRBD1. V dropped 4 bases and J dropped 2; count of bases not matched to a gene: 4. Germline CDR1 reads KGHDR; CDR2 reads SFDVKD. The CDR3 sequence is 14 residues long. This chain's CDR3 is CATSDGTVAYEQYF. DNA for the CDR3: TGTGCCACCAGTGACGGGACAGTCGCCTACGAGCAGTACTTC.

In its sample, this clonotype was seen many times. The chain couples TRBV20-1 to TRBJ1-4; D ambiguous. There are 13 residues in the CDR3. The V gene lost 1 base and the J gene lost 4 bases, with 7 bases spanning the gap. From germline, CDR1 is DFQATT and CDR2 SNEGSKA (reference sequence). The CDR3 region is CSARVQNNEKLFF. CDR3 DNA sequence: TGCAGTGCTAGAGTACAGAATAATGAAAAACTGTTTTTT.

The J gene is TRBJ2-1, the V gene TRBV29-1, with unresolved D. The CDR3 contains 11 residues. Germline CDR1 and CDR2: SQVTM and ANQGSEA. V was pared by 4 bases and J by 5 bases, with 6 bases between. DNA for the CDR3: TGCAGCGTTGTCCCAGACAATGAGCAGTTCTTC. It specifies CSVVPDNEQFF.

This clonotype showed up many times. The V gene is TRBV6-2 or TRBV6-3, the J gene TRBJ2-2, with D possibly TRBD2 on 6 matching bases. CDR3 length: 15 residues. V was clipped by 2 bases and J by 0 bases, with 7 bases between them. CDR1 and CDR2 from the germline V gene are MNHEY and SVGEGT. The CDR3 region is CASSYGTANTGELFF. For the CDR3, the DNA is TGTGCCAGCAGTTACGGGACTGCGAACACCGGGGAGCTGTTTTTT.

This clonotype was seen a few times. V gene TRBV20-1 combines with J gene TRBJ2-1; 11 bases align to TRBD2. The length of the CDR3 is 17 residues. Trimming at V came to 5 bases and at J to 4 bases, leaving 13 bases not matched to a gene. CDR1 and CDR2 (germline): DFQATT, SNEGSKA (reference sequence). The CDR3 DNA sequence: TGCAGTGCTTTCCCATATTCTACTAGCGGGGGATACAATGAGCAGTTCTTC. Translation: CSAFPYSTSGGYNEQFF.

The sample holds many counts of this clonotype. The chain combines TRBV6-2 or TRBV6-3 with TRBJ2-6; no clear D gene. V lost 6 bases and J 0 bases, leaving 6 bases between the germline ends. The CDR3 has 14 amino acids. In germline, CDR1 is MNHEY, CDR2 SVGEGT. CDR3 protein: CASSNGSGANVLTF. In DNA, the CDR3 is TGTGCCAGCAGCAATGGCTCTGGGGCCAACGTCCTGACTTTC.

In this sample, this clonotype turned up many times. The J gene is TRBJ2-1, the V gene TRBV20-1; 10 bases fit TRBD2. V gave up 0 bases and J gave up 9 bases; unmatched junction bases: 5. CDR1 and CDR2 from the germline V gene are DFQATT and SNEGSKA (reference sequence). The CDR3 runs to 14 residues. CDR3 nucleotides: TGCAGTGCTAGAGATACCCTAGCGGGGGTTGAGCAGTTCTTC. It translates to CSARDTLAGVEQFF.

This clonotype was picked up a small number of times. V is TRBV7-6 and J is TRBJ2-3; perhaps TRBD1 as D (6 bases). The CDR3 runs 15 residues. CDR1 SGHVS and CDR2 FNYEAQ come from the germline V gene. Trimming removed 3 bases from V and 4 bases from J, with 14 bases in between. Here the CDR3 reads CASSFRTGKPDTQYF. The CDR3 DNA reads TGTGCCAGCAGCTTCCGCACAGGGAAGCCAGATACGCAGTATTTT.

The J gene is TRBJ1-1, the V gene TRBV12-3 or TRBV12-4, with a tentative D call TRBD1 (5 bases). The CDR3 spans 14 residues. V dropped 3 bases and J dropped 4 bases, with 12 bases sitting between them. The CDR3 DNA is TGTGCCAGCAGTTTTCAGGGAGGGACCACTGAAGCTTTCTTT. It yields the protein CASSFQGGTTEAFF.

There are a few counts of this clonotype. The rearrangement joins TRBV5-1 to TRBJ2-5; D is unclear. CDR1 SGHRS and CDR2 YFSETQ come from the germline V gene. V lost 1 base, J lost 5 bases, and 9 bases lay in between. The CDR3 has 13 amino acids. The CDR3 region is CASSLLGSETQYF. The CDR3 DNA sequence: TGCGCCAGCAGCTTGTTAGGGTCTGAGACCCAGTACTTC.

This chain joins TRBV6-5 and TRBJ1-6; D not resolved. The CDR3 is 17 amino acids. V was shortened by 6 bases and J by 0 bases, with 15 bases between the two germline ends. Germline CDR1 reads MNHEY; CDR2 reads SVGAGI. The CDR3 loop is CASRNGPESSYNSPLHF. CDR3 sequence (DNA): TGTGCCAGCAGAAACGGACCCGAGAGCTCCTATAATTCACCCCTCCACTTT.

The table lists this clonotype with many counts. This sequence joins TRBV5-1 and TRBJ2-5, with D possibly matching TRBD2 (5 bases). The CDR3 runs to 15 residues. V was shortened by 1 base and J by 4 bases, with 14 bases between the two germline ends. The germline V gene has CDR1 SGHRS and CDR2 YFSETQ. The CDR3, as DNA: TGCGCCAGCAGCTTGCGTCAGACCAGCGGAGAGACCCAGTACTTC. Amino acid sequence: CASSLRQTSGETQYF.

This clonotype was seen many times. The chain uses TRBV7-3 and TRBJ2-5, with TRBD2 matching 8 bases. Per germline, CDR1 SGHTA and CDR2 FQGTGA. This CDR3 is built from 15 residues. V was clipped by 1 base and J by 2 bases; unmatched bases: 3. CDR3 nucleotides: TGTGCCAGCAGCTTAATAGGCGGGGGGCAAGAGACCCAGTACTTC. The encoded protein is CASSLIGGGQETQYF.

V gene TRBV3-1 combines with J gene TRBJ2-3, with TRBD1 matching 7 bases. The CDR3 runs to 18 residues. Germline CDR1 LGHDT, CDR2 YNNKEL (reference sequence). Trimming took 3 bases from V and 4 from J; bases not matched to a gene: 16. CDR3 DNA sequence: TGTGCCAGCAGCCAGGACAATCCCACAGGGGTGGAGGCAGATACGCAGTATTTT. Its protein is CASSQDNPTGVEADTQYF.

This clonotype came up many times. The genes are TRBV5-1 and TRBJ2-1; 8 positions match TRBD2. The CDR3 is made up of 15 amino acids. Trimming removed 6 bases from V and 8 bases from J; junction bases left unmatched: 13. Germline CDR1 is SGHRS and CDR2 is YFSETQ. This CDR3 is CASNRGAGAEDEQFF. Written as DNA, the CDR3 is TGCGCCAGCAACCGGGGAGCGGGGGCCGAAGATGAGCAGTTCTTC.

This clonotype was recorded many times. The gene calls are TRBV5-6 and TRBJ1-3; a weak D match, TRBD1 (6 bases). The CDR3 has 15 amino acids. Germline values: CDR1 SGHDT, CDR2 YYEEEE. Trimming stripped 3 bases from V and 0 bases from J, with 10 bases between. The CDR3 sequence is CASSWGRSSGNTIYF. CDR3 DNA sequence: TGTGCCAGCAGCTGGGGGCGATCCTCTGGAAACACCATATATTTT. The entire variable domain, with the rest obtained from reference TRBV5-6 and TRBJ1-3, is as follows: DAGVTQSPTHLIKTRGQQVTLRCSPKSGHDTVSWYQQALGQGPQFIFQYYEEEERQRGNFPDRFSGHQFPNYSSELNVNALLLGDSALYLCASSWGRSSGNTIYFGEGSWLTVV.

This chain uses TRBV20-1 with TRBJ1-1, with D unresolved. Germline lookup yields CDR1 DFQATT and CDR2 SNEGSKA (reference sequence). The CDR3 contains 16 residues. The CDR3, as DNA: TGCAGCGCCGGGTCAACTTTCAGACCCCCGAACACTGAAGCTTTCTTT. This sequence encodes CSAGSTFRPPNTEAFF.

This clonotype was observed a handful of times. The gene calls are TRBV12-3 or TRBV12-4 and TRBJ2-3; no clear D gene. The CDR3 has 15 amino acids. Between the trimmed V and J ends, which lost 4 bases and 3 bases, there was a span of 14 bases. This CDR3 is CASSSPPPATDTQYF. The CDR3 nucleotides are TGTGCCAGCAGTTCCCCCCCTCCGGCGACAGATACGCAGTATTTT.

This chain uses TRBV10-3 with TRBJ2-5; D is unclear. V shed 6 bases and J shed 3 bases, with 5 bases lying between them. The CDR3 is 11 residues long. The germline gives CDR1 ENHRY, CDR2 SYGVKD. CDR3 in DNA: TGTGCCATCAGGGTCGAAGAGACCCAGTACTTC. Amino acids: CAIRVEETQYF.

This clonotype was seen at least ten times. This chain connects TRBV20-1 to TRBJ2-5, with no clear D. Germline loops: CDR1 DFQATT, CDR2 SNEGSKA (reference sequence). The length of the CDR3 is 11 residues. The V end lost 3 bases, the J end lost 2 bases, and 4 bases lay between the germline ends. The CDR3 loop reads CSAREQETQYF. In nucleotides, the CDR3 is TGCAGTGCTAGGGAGCAAGAGACCCAGTACTTC.

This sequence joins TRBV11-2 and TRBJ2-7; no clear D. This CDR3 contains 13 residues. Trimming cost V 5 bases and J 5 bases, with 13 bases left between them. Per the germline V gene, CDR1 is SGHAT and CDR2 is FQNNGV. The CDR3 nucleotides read TGTGCCAGCAGCCCGAGGCGGTCGGACGAGCAGTACTTC. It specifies CASSPRRSDEQYF.

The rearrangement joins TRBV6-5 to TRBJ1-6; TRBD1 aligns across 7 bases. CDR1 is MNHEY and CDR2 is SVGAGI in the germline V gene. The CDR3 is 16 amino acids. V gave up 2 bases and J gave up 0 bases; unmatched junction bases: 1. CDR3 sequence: CASSYRDSSYNSPLHF. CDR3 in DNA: TGTGCCAGCAGTTACCGGGACAGCTCCTATAATTCACCCCTCCACTTT.

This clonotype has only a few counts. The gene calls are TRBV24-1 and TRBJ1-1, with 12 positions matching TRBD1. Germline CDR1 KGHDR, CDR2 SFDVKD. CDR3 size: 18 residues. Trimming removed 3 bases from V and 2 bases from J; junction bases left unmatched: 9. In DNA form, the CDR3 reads TGTGCCACCAGTGATGGGGCCGGGACAGGGGGCGTAAACACTGAAGCTTTCTTT. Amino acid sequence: CATSDGAGTGGVNTEAFF.